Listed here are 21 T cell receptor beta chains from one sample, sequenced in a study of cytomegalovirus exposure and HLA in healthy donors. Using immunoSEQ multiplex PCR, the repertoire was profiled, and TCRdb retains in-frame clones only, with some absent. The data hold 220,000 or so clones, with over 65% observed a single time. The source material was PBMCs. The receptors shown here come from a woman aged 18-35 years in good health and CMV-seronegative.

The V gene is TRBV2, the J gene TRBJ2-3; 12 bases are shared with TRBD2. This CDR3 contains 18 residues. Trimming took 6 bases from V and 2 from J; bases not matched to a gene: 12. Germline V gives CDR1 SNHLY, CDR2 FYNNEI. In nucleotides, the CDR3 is TGTGCCAGCAGCCCCGGGACTAGCGGGTGGGGTTCCACAGATACGCAGTATTTT. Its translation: CASSPGTSGWGSTDTQYF.

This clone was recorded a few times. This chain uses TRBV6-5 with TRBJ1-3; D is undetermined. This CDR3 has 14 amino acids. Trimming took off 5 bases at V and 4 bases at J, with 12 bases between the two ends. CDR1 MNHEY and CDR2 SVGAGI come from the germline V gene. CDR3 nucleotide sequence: TGTGCCAGCAGTCTTAAGGGCGCCGGAAACACCATATATTTT. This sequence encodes CASSLKGAGNTIYF.

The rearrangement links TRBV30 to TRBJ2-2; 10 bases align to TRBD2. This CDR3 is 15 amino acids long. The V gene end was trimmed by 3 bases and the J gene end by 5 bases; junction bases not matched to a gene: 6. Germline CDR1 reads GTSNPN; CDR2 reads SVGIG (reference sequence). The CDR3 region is CAWRGLAGVTGELFF. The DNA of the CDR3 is TGTGCCTGGAGGGGGCTAGCGGGGGTAACCGGGGAGCTGTTTTTT. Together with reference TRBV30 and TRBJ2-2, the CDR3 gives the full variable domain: SQTIHQWPATLVQPVGSPLSLECTVEGTSNPNLYWYRQAAGRGLQLLFYSVGIGQISSEVPQNLSASRPQDRQFILSSKKLLLSDSGFYLCAWRGLAGVTGELFFGEGSRLTVL.

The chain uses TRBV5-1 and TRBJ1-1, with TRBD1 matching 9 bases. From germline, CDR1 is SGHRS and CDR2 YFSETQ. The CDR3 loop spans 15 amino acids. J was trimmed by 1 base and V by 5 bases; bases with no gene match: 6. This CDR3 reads CASRGQGRENTEAFF. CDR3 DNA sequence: TGCGCCAGCAGGGGACAGGGCCGTGAGAACACTGAAGCTTTCTTT. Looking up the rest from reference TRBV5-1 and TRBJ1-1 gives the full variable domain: KAGVTQTPRYLIKTRGQQVTLSCSPISGHRSVSWYQQTPGQGLQFLFEYFSETQRNKGNFPGRFSGRQFSNSRSEMNVSTLELGDSALYLCASRGQGRENTEAFFGQGTRLTVV.

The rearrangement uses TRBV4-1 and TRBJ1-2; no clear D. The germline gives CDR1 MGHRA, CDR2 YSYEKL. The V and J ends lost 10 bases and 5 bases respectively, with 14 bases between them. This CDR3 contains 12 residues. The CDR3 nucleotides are TGCGCCACCTCCCGGATTGGGTATGGCTACACCTTC. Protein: CATSRIGYGYTF.

The CDR3 is CSVVPRSEAFF. The DNA for the CDR3 is TGCAGCGTTGTCCCTCGGTCTGAAGCTTTCTTT. This chain joins TRBV29-1 and TRBJ1-1; D gene ambiguous. V was trimmed by 4 bases and J by 6 bases, leaving 9 bases between them. The CDR3 contains 11 residues. Germline-derived CDR1 and CDR2 are SQVTM and ANQGSEA.

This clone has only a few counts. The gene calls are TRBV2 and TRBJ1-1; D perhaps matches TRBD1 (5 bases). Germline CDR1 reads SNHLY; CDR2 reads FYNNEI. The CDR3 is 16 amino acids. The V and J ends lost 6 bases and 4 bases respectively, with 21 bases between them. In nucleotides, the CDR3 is TGTGCCAGCAGCGCTTTTAGACAGATTAAGGGCACTGAAGCTTTCTTT. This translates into CASSAFRQIKGTEAFF.

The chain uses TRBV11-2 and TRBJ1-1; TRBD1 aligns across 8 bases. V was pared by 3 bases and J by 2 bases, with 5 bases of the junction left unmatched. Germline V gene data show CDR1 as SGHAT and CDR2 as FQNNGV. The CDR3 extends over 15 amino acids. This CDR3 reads CASSLTGATNTEAFF. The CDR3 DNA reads TGTGCCAGCAGCTTGACAGGGGCTACAAACACTGAAGCTTTCTTT. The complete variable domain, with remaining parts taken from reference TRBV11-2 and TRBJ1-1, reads EAGVAQSPRYKIIEKRQSVAFWCNPISGHATLYWYQQILGQGPKLLIQFQNNGVVDDSQLPKDRFSAERLKGVDSTLKIQPAKLEDSAVYLCASSLTGATNTEAFFGQGTRLTVV.

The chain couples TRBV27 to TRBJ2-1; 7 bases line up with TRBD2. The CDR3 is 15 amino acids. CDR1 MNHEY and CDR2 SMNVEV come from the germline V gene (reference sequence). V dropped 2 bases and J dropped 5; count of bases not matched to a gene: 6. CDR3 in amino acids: CASSLVASGNNEQFF. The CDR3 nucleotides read TGTGCCAGCAGTTTAGTTGCTAGCGGAAACAATGAGCAGTTCTTC.

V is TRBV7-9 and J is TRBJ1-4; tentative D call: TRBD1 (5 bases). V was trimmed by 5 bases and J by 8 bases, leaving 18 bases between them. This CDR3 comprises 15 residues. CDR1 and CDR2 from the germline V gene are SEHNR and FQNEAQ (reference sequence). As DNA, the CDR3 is TGTGCCAGCAGCCGGGACGGGCAGGCAAGGGAAAAACTGTTTTTT. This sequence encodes CASSRDGQAREKLFF. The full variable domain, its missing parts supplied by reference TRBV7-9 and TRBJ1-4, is DTGVSQNPRHKITKRGQNVTFRCDPISEHNRLYWYRQTLGQGPEFLTYFQNEAQLEKSRLLSDRFSAERPKGSFSTLEIQRTEQGDSAMYLCASSRDGQAREKLFFGSGTQLSVL.

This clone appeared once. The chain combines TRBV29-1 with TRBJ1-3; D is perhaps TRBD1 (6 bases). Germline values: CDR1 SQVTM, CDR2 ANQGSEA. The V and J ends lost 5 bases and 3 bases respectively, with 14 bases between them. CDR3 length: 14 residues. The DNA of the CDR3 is TGCAGCGTTCGCTGGGGGGCGAATGGAAACACCATATATTTT. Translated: CSVRWGANGNTIYF.

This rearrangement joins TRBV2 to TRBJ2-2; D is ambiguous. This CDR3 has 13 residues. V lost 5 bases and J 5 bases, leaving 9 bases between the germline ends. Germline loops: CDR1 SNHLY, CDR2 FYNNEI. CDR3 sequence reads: CASSRTSTGELFF. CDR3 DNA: TGTGCCAGCAGTCGGACGAGTACCGGGGAGCTGTTTTTT.

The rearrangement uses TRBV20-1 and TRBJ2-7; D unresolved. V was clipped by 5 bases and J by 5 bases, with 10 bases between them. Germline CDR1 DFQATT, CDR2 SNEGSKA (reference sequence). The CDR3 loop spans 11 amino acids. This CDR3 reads CSALRPNEQYF. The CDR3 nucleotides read TGCAGTGCTTTAAGACCGAACGAGCAGTACTTC.

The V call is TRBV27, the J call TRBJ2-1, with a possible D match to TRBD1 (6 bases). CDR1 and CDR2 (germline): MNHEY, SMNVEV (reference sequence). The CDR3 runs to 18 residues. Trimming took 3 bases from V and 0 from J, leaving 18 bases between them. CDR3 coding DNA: TGTGCCAGCAGTTTCTGGGACATACCCATCCGCTCCTACAATGAGCAGTTCTTC. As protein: CASSFWDIPIRSYNEQFF.

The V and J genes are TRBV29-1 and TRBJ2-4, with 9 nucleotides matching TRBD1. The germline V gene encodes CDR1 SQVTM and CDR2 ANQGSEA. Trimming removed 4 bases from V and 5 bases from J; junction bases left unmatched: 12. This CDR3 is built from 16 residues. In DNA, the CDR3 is TGCAGCGTTGGAACAGGGGGCTTCGAGGGTGAAAACATTCAGTACTTC. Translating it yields CSVGTGGFEGENIQYF.

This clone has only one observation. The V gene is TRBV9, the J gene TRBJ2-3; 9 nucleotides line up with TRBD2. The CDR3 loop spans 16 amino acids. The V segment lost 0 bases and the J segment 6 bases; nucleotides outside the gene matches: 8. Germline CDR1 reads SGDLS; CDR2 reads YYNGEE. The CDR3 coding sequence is TGTGCCAGCAGCGTAGGGGCTAGCGGGATAGGGGATACGCAGTATTTT. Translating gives CASSVGASGIGDTQYF.

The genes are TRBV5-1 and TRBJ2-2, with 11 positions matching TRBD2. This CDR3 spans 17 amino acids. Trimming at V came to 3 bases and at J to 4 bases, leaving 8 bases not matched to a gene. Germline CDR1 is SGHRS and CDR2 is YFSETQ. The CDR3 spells CASSSTLAGGPTGELFF. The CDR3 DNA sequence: TGCGCCAGCAGCTCGACTCTAGCGGGGGGACCCACCGGGGAGCTGTTTTTT.

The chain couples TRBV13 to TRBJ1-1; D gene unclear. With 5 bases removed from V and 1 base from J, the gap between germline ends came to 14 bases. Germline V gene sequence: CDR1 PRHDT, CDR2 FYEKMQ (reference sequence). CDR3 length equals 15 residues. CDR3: CASSPGLLRNTEAFF. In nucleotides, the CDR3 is TGTGCCAGCAGCCCCGGACTACTCAGGAACACTGAAGCTTTCTTT.

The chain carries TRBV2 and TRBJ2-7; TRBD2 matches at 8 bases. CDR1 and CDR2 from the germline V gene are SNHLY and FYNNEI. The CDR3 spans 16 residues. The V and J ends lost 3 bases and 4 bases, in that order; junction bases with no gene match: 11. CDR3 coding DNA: TGTGCCAGCAGTGACAGTCGGGCTAGCGGGCCTTACGAGCAGTACTTC. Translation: CASSDSRASGPYEQYF.

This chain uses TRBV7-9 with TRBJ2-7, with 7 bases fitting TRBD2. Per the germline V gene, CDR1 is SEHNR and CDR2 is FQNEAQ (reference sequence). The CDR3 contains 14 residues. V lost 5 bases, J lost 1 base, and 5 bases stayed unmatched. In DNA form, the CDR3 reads TGTGCCAGCAGCACCAGCGGGGTATCCTACGAGCAGTACTTC. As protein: CASSTSGVSYEQYF.

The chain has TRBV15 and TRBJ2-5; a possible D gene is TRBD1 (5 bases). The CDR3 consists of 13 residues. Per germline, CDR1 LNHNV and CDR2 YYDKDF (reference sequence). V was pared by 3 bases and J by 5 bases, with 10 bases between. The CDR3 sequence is CATSSSRAETQYF. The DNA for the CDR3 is TGTGCCACCAGCAGCTCCAGGGCGGAGACCCAGTACTTC.